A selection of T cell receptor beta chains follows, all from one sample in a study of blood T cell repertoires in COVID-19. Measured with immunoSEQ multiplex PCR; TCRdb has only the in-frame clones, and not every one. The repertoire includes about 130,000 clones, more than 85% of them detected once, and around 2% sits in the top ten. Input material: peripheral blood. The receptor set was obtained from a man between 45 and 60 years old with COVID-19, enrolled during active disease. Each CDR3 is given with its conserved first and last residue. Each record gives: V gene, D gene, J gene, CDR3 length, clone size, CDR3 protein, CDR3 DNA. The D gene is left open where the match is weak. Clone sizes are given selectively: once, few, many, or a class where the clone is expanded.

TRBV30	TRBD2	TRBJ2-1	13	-	CAGRRERIYEQFF	TGTGCCGGAAGGCGGGAGCGGATATATGAGCAGTTCTTC
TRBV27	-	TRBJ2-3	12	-	CASSPQRDTQYF	TGTGCCAGCAGTCCACAGAGAGATACGCAGTATTTT
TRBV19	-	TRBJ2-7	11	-	CASGRGSEQYF	TGTGCCAGCGGAAGGGGGAGCGAGCAGTACTTC
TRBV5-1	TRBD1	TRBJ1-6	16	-	CASRLLGTDDNSPLHF	TGCGCCAGCAGGTTACTCGGGACAGACGATAATTCACCCCTCCACTTT
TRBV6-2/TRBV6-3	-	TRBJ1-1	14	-	CASSYSAGNTEAFF	TGTGCCAGCAGTTACTCGGCGGGGAACACTGAAGCTTTCTTT
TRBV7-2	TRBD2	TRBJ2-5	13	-	CASSRGGIETQYF	TGTGCCAGCAGCCGGGGGGGCATCGAGACCCAGTACTTC
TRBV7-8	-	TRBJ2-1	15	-	CASSLFGGSGDEQFF	TGTGCCAGCAGCTTATTTGGAGGATCCGGCGATGAGCAGTTCTTC
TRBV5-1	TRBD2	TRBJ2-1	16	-	CASGGTSGTPRDEQFF	TGCGCCAGCGGGGGGACTAGCGGGACTCCCCGCGATGAGCAGTTCTTC
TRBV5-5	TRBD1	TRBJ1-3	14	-	CASSLEQGADTIYF	TGTGCCAGCAGCTTGGAACAGGGGGCAGACACCATATATTTT
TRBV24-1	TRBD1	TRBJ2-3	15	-	CATSDRDRIIDTQYF	TGTGCCACCAGTGACCGGGACAGGATCATAGATACGCAGTATTTT
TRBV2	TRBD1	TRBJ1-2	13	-	CASRGDRIYGYTF	TGTGCCAGCAGGGGGGACAGAATCTATGGCTACACCTTC
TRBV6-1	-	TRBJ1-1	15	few	CASSEPGQMGTEAFF	TGTGCCAGCAGTGAACCCGGACAGATGGGGACTGAAGCTTTCTTT
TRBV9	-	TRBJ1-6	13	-	CASGETPNSPLHF	TGTGCCAGCGGGGAGACACCGAATTCACCCCTCCACTTT
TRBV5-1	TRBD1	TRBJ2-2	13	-	CASSLGQGLELFF	TGCGCCAGCAGCTTGGGACAGGGGCTTGAGCTGTTTTTT
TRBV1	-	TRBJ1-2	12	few	CTSSRLPRSYTF	TGCACCAGCAGCCGACTACCCCGTAGCTACACCTTC
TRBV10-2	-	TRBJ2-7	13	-	CASSWGDSYEQYF	TGCGCCAGCAGTTGGGGGGACTCCTACGAGCAGTACTTC
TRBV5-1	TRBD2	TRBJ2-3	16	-	CASSSPSGTSTDTQYF	TGCGCCAGCAGCTCTCCTAGCGGGACTAGCACAGATACGCAGTATTTT
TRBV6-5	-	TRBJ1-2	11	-	CASSQGWGYTF	TGTGCCAGCAGTCAGGGCTGGGGCTACACCTTC
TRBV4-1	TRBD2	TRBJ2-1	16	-	CASSQRTSGTYNEQFF	TGCGCCAGCAGCCAACGGACTAGCGGAACCTACAATGAGCAGTTCTTC
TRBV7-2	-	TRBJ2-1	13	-	CASTLGGNNEQFF	TGTGCCAGTACCCTCGGCGGAAACAATGAGCAGTTCTTC
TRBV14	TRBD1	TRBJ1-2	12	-	CASSQGDRVYTF	TGTGCCAGCAGCCAAGGGGACAGGGTCTACACCTTC
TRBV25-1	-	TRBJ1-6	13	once	CATRQGYNSPLHF	TGTGCCACCCGCCAGGGATATAATTCACCCCTCCACTTT
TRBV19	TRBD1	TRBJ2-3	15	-	CASSTGTGWTDTQYF	TGTGCCAGTAGTACCGGGACAGGGTGGACAGATACGCAGTATTTT
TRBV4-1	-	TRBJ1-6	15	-	CASSQEVVPNSPLHF	TGCGCCAGCAGCCAAGAGGTAGTCCCCAATTCACCCCTCCACTTT
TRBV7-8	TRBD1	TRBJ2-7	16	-	CASSLRDRGLFYEQYF	TGTGCCAGCAGCCTCCGGGACAGGGGCCTTTTTTACGAGCAGTACTTC
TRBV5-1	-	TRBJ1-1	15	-	CASSFLGGAGTEAFF	TGCGCCAGCAGCTTCCTTGGGGGGGCGGGCACTGAAGCTTTCTTT
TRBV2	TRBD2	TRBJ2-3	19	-	CASSSGLAGVWRTTDTQYF	TGTGCCAGCAGCTCCGGACTAGCGGGAGTGTGGAGGACCACAGATACGCAGTATTTT